The 19 T cell receptor beta chains below all came from one sample that was sequenced in a study of persistence of HIV-infected CD4 T cells. Overlapping HIV-1 Gag 15-mer peptides at roughly 1 ug per peptide per mL were used. CD4+ T cells upregulating both CD40 ligand and CD69 were sorted as responding cells. These TCRs are of unknown antigen specificity. This was the immunoSEQ version 4 assay in survey mode. Repertoires were generated with immunoSEQ multiplex PCR, while TCRdb's copy carries only in-frame clones and drops some. The table shows around 9,900 clones, with 82% occurring only once. The material was CD4+ T cells sorted from PBMCs after roughly 20-hour stimulation, obtained from a patient who received antiretroviral therapy. These receptors all come from an adult woman with HIV who was CMV-seropositive.

The chain carries TRBV19 and TRBJ1-5; D gene uncertain. The germline V gene has CDR1 LNHDA and CDR2 SQIVND (reference sequence). The CDR3 covers 15 residues. V shed 1 base and J shed 0 bases, with 7 bases lying between them. As DNA, the CDR3 is TGTGCCAGTAGTATAGCCCGGTATAGCAATCAGCCCCAGCATTTT. Protein sequence: CASSIARYSNQPQHF.

V is TRBV9 and J is TRBJ1-3; no clear D gene. The CDR3 spans 14 residues. CDR1 and CDR2 (germline): SGDLS, YYNGEE. With 2 bases removed from V and 3 bases from J, the gap between germline ends came to 9 bases. The chain's CDR3 is CASSVRSDGNTIYF. CDR3 DNA sequence: TGTGCCAGCAGCGTCCGCTCGGATGGAAACACCATATATTTT.

V and J are TRBV24-1 and TRBJ2-1; TRBD2 matches at 8 bases. Germline V CDR1 and CDR2: KGHDR, SFDVKD. The CDR3 has 15 residues. After removal of 5 bases from V and 3 bases from J, the junction contained 5 bases not matched to a gene. This chain's CDR3 is CATSVWRGVYNEQFF. The CDR3 nucleotides are TGTGCCACCAGTGTATGGCGGGGGGTCTACAATGAGCAGTTCTTC.

This chain uses TRBV7-3 with TRBJ2-3; 8 nucleotides agree with TRBD2. Germline assignment: CDR1 SGHTA and CDR2 FQGTGA. The J segment lost 3 bases and the V segment lost 5 bases, leaving 7 bases of the junction unmatched. The CDR3 has 15 amino acids. The CDR3 DNA follows: TGTGCCAGCAGCCCCGCTAGCGGGTATACAGATACGCAGTATTTT. The encoded protein is CASSPASGYTDTQYF.

This chain connects TRBV28 to TRBJ2-5, with 9 bases that match TRBD2. CDR3 length: 16 residues. Trimming at V came to 5 bases and at J to 5 bases, leaving 12 bases not matched to a gene. The germline V gene encodes CDR1 MDHEN and CDR2 SYDVKM. The CDR3 protein is CASSRAGGGRVETQYF. The CDR3 bases are TGTGCCAGCAGTCGGGCGGGAGGGGGTCGTGTTGAGACCCAGTACTTC.

This clone was counted a single time. V gene TRBV18 combines with J gene TRBJ2-5; D is unresolved. The CDR3 extends over 14 amino acids. Germline lookup yields CDR1 KGHSH and CDR2 LQKENI. V was trimmed by 4 bases and J by 5 bases, leaving 14 bases between them. CDR3 protein: CASSLRHVIETQYF. In DNA form, the CDR3 reads TGTGCCAGCTCACTGAGACACGTCATTGAGACCCAGTACTTC. Full variable domain (missing parts from reference TRBV18 and TRBJ2-5): NAGVMQNPRHLVRRRGQEARLRCSPMKGHSHVYWYRQLPEEGLKFMVYLQKENIIDESGMPKERFSAEFPKEGPSILRIQQVVRGDSAAYFCASSLRHVIETQYFGPGTRLLVL.

A single count supports this clone. This sequence joins TRBV6-5 and TRBJ1-5, with D possibly being TRBD1 (6 bases). The germline V gene has CDR1 MNHEY and CDR2 SVGAGI. The CDR3 loop spans 15 amino acids. Trimming removed 5 bases at V and 4 bases at J, with 15 bases between. The CDR3 loop reads CASSTGTTRNQPQHF. The CDR3 nucleotides are TGTGCCAGCAGTACCGGGACAACCAGGAATCAGCCCCAGCATTTT.

The J gene is TRBJ2-3, the V gene TRBV7-3; D possibly uses TRBD1 or TRBD2 (5 bases each). V was pared by 2 bases and J by 3 bases, with 12 bases between. This CDR3 has 15 amino acids. The germline CDR1 and CDR2 sequences are SGHTA and FQGTGA. CDR3 sequence (DNA): TGTGCCAGCAGCTTACAGACGGGGCCGACAGATACGCAGTATTTT. Translating gives CASSLQTGPTDTQYF.

The chain joins TRBV6-6 to TRBJ2-5; maybe TRBD1 (6 bases). Trimming took off 5 bases at V and 7 bases at J, with 23 bases between the two ends. Germline V gene lookup returns CDR1 MNHNY and CDR2 SVGAGI (reference sequence). This CDR3 has 16 amino acids. In nucleotides, the CDR3 is TGTGCCAGCAGTCAGGGGTATGGTAGCGATAAGGGGACCCAGTACTTC. Translation: CASSQGYGSDKGTQYF.

The chain is built from TRBV6-5 and TRBJ1-1, with TRBD1 identical over 7 bases. V trimming: 6 bases; J trimming: 5 bases; junction bases outside the gene matches: 6. The CDR3 length is 13 residues. Germline loops: CDR1 MNHEY, CDR2 SVGAGI. The CDR3 loop reads CASRKKQGTEAFF. Written as DNA, the CDR3 is TGTGCCAGCAGGAAGAAACAGGGGACTGAAGCTTTCTTT.

To note about this clone: An end of the junction differs from the germline gene, which may be a read error. The chain uses TRBV7-2 and TRBJ1-3; D is possibly TRBD1 (6 bases). The CDR3 runs to 19 residues. CDR1 is SGHTA, CDR2 FQGNSA, per germline. DNA of the CDR3: TGTGCCAGCAGTTTAGCGCACACAGGGAGGATGTTTGGTGGAAACACCATATATTTT. Translation: CASSLAHTGRMFGGNTIYF.

The chain carries TRBV3-1 (or the pseudogene TRBV3-2) and TRBJ1-1; the D is unclear. Germline-derived CDR1 and CDR2 are LGHDT and YNNKEL (reference sequence). The CDR3 is 11 residues long. Trimming cost V 7 bases and J 3 bases, with 6 bases left between them. The CDR3 nucleotides are TGTGCCAGCATCGGGGACACTGAAGCTTTCTTT. Translation gives CASIGDTEAFF.

The chain combines TRBV6-2 or TRBV6-3 with TRBJ1-2; TRBD1 aligns across 8 bases. The CDR3 has 15 amino acids. Germline V gene data show CDR1 as MNHEY and CDR2 as SVGEGT. Trimming took 6 bases from V and 2 from J; bases not matched to a gene: 8. The CDR3, as DNA: TGTGCCAGCAGCCTGGATCGACAGGGGAACTATGGCTACACCTTC. Translating it yields CASSLDRQGNYGYTF.

The rearrangement links TRBV6-1 to TRBJ2-2, with D unclear. The germline gives CDR1 MNHNS, CDR2 SASEGT. This CDR3 has 15 amino acids. Trimming pared 2 bases from V and 3 bases from J, leaving 10 bases between. CDR3 DNA sequence: TGTGCCAGCAGTGAATATTTAGGAGACACCGGGGAGCTGTTTTTT. Its protein product is CASSEYLGDTGELFF.

The CDR3 DNA is TGCAGCGTCAGGGACAGAAAATCCTTTATGAACACTGAAGCTTTCTTT. Translation gives CSVRDRKSFMNTEAFF. This chain links TRBV29-1 with TRBJ1-1, with 7 bases lining up with TRBD1. Germline CDR1 and CDR2: SQVTM and ANQGSEA. J lost 0 bases, V lost 6 bases, and 13 bases had no gene match. The CDR3 loop spans 16 amino acids.

V usage is TRBV5-1 and J usage is TRBJ2-5; 11 positions match TRBD2. CDR1 and CDR2 from the germline V gene are SGHRS and YFSETQ. The CDR3 runs to 16 residues. The ends lost 2 bases at V and 0 bases at J; junction bases unmatched: 3. The CDR3, as DNA: TGCGCCAGCAGCTTAATAGCGGGGGGGAACCAAGAGACCCAGTACTTC. It encodes CASSLIAGGNQETQYF.

The V gene is TRBV7-2, the J gene TRBJ1-1; no definite D call. This CDR3 region has 16 residues. Germline V gene data show CDR1 as SGHTA and CDR2 as FQGNSA. Trimming pared 6 bases from V and 0 bases from J, leaving 17 bases between. The CDR3 DNA sequence: TGTGCCAGCAGACAAAATGCGGATACCATGAACACTGAAGCTTTCTTT. Protein product: CASRQNADTMNTEAFF.

This clone appeared once. The CDR3 is CASSYQRQGRGYTF. The CDR3 bases are TGTGCCAGCAGTTACCAGAGACAGGGCCGTGGCTACACCTTC. This chain joins TRBV6-2 or TRBV6-3 and TRBJ1-2; 7 positions match TRBD1. The J segment lost 7 bases and the V segment lost 2 bases, leaving 7 bases of the junction unmatched. The CDR3 totals 14 residues. Germline V gene lookup returns CDR1 MNHEY and CDR2 SVGEGT.

The chain joins TRBV2 to TRBJ2-7; D gene uncertain. The CDR3 has 11 amino acids. The germline gives CDR1 SNHLY, CDR2 FYNNEI. Trimming cost V 5 bases and J 4 bases, with 6 bases left between them. The CDR3 bases are TGTGCCAGCAGTTTATCATACGAGCAGTACTTC. Its translation: CASSLSYEQYF.